This T cell receptor beta chain was identified during a study of identifying expanded T cells in peripheral blood. Profiled with immunoSEQ multiplex PCR; TCRdb holds only in-frame clones, not every one. This table has 75,000 to 95,000 clones, 85% appearing once. This receptor was identified in a person aged 18 to 69 in good health. Sequencing was carried out using blood.

The CDR3 sequence is CAISGGTGGLNYEQYF. The CDR3 DNA reads as TGTGCCATCAGTGGGGGGACAGGGGGCCTTAACTACGAGCAGTACTTC. The chain has TRBV10-3 and TRBJ2-7; 12 bases align to TRBD1. V lost 4 bases to trimming and J lost 3 bases; unmatched junction nucleotides: 7. This CDR3 has 16 amino acids. CDR1 is ENHRY, CDR2 SYGVKD, per germline.